This T cell receptor beta chain was found in a study of cytomegalovirus exposure and HLA in healthy donors. Vbeta (60) and Jbeta (13) primers were used in the PCR. Clones were sequenced by immunoSEQ multiplex PCR, and TCRdb holds only the in-frame ones, with some missing. The table has under 150,000 clones, 75% to 80% seen once. Sequences were obtained from PBMCs. The sequence derives from a woman in her 40s in good health and CMV-seropositive.

In DNA, the CDR3 is TGCAGCGCCCTACAGGTTTCCTCCTACGAGCAGTACTTC. Translated: CSALQVSSYEQYF. The chain uses TRBV29-1 and TRBJ2-7, with D perhaps matching TRBD1 (5 bases). Trimming shortened V by 7 bases and J by 0 bases, and 13 bases separated the two germline ends. The CDR3 is made up of 13 amino acids. Germline V gene sequence: CDR1 SQVTM, CDR2 ANQGSEA.